Listed below are T cell receptor beta chains from one sample, sequenced in a study of T cells in Graves' hyperthyroidism and ophthalmopathy. Each CDR3 protein is one row after TCRdb ran MiXCR on the multiplex PCR reads. This table holds 660,000 or so distinct CDR3 sequences, roughly 20% found once. Sequences were obtained from blood. Receptors originate from a man in his thirties or forties with Graves' ophthalmopathy. The CDR3 runs from the conserved cysteine through the conserved F or W. A D gene is named only where the DNA matches it firmly. Some rows mark clone size as missing; the rest say once, few, many or name a class of expanded clone.

v_gene: TRBV6-1
j_gene: TRBJ2-7
abundance: many
d_gene: TRBD2
CDR3aa: CASSPTGSSGRNEQYF
CDR3nt: TGTGCCAGCAGCCCCACGGGGTCTAGCGGGAGAAACGAGCAGTACTTC

v_gene: TRBV7-8
j_gene: TRBJ1-5
abundance: NA
d_gene: NA
CDR3aa: CASSPADSNSNQPQHF
CDR3nt: TGTGCCAGCAGCCCAGCGGACAGTAATAGCAATCAGCCCCAGCATTTT

v_gene: TRBV7-9
j_gene: TRBJ2-6
abundance: many
d_gene: NA
CDR3aa: CASSLVGGLTSGANVLTF
CDR3nt: TGTGCCAGCAGCTTAGTAGGCGGCCTTACTTCTGGGGCCAACGTCCTGACTTTC

v_gene: TRBV10-2
j_gene: TRBJ2-1
abundance: NA
d_gene: NA
CDR3aa: CASRRGENNEQFF
CDR3nt: TGCGCCAGCAGGAGGGGGGAGAACAATGAGCAGTTCTTC

v_gene: TRBV20-1
j_gene: TRBJ1-5
abundance: NA
d_gene: NA
CDR3aa: CSARDNRAHEAQHF
CDR3nt: TGCAGTGCTAGAGACAACAGGGCCCATGAAGCCCAGCATTTT

v_gene: TRBV18
j_gene: TRBJ1-1
abundance: many
d_gene: NA
CDR3aa: CASSTDLNTEAFF
CDR3nt: TGTGCCAGCTCGACCGACCTGAACACTGAAGCTTTCTTT

v_gene: TRBV7-9
j_gene: TRBJ2-7
abundance: many
d_gene: NA
CDR3aa: CASSLSANSYEQYF
CDR3nt: TGTGCCAGCAGCTTAAGTGCCAACTCCTACGAGCAGTACTTC

v_gene: TRBV5-1
j_gene: TRBJ2-7
abundance: NA
d_gene: NA
CDR3aa: CASSLVGGGPFDEQYF
CDR3nt: TGCGCCAGCAGCTTGGTTGGCGGGGGCCCTTTCGACGAGCAGTACTTC

v_gene: TRBV27
j_gene: TRBJ2-5
abundance: NA
d_gene: NA
CDR3aa: CASSLSDPSWETQYF
CDR3nt: TGTGCCAGCAGTTTATCGGACCCGAGTTGGGAGACCCAGTACTTC

v_gene: TRBV6-1
j_gene: TRBJ2-1
abundance: NA
d_gene: NA
CDR3aa: CASSDPGQSSYNEQFF
CDR3nt: TGTGCCAGCAGCGACCCTGGCCAGAGCTCCTACAATGAGCAGTTCTTC

v_gene: TRBV27
j_gene: TRBJ1-1
abundance: NA
d_gene: NA
CDR3aa: CASSLSSRTEAFF
CDR3nt: TGTGCCAGCAGTTTATCGTCGCGGACTGAAGCTTTCTTT

v_gene: TRBV20-1
j_gene: TRBJ2-2
abundance: few
d_gene: TRBD2
CDR3aa: CSATSPSGSGELFF
CDR3nt: TGCAGTGCTACCTCGCCTAGCGGGAGCGGGGAGCTGTTTTTT

v_gene: TRBV4-3
j_gene: TRBJ1-2
abundance: few
d_gene: NA
CDR3aa: CASSQFTTGNYGYTF
CDR3nt: TGCGCCAGCAGCCAATTTACGACAGGAAACTATGGCTACACCTTC

v_gene: TRBV5-1
j_gene: TRBJ1-2
abundance: few
d_gene: NA
CDR3aa: CASSLGTQYGYTF
CDR3nt: TGCGCCAGCAGCTTAGGGACACAGTATGGCTACACCTTC

v_gene: TRBV2
j_gene: TRBJ2-3
abundance: many
d_gene: NA
CDR3aa: CASSEVPITQYF
CDR3nt: TGTGCCAGCAGTGAAGTCCCAATTACGCAGTATTTT

v_gene: TRBV6-1
j_gene: TRBJ1-2
abundance: NA
d_gene: TRBD1
CDR3aa: CASSLQQGAFYGYTF
CDR3nt: TGTGCCAGCAGCCTTCAACAGGGGGCGTTCTATGGCTACACCTTC

v_gene: TRBV29-1
j_gene: TRBJ1-1
abundance: NA
d_gene: NA
CDR3aa: CSGDIRTEAFF
CDR3nt: TGCAGCGGAGATATACGGACTGAAGCTTTCTTT

v_gene: TRBV10-3
j_gene: TRBJ2-7
abundance: many
d_gene: NA
CDR3aa: CAISRERGTYEQYF
CDR3nt: TGTGCCATCAGCAGGGAGAGGGGGACCTACGAGCAGTACTTC

v_gene: TRBV4-1
j_gene: TRBJ2-3
abundance: NA
d_gene: NA
CDR3aa: CASSQDPNPSTDTQYF
CDR3nt: TGCGCCAGCAGCCAAGATCCCAACCCTAGCACAGATACGCAGTATTTT

v_gene: TRBV16
j_gene: TRBJ1-2
abundance: NA
d_gene: NA
CDR3aa: CASSQIASTGSYGYTF
CDR3nt: TGTGCCAGCAGCCAAATCGCCTCCACAGGGTCCTATGGCTACACCTTC